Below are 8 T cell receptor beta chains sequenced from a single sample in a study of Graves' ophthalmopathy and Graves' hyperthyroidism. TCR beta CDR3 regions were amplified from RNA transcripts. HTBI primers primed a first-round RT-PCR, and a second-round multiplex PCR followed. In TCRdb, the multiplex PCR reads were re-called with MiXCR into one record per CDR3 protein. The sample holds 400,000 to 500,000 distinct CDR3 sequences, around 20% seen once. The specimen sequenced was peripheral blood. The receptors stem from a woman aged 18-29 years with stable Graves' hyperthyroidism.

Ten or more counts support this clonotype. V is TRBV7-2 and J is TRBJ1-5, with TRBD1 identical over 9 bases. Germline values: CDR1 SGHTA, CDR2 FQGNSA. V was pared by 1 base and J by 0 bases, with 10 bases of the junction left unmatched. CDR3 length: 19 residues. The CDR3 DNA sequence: TGTGCCAGCAGCTTAGGCTGGACAGGGGACCCATCTAGCAATCAGCCCCAGCATTTT. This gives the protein CASSLGWTGDPSSNQPQHF.

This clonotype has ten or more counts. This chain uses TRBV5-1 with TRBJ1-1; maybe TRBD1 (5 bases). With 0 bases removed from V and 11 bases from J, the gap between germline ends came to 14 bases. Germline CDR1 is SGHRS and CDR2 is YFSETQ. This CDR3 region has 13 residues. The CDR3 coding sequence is TGCGCCAGCAGCTTGGGAAGGGACCAGCTGGCTTTCTTT. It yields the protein CASSLGRDQLAFF.

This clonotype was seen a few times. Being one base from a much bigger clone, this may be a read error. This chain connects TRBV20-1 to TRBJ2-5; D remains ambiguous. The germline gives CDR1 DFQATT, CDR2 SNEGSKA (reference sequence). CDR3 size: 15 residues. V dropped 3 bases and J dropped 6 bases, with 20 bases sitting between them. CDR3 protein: CSARAPGDTAKTQYF. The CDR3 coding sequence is TGCAGTGCTAGGGCCCCTGGGGATACGGCGAAGACCCAGTACTTC.

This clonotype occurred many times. CDR3 bases: TGTGCCAGCAGTTTCGGCGGGGGGGGCATGAACACTGAAGCTTTCTTT. Translated, it gives CASSFGGGGMNTEAFF. This chain connects TRBV28 to TRBJ1-1, with D tentatively TRBD1 (6 bases). The CDR3 is 16 amino acids. Germline loops: CDR1 MDHEN, CDR2 SYDVKM. V was shortened by 3 bases and J by 0 bases, with 14 bases between the two germline ends.

The CDR3 coding sequence is TGTGCCAGCAGCCCGACCTGGGAACTAGCGGGAGTAGGGGCCGGGGAGCTGTTTTTT. Translating it yields CASSPTWELAGVGAGELFF. The chain carries TRBV4-2 and TRBJ2-2; 11 bases fit TRBD2. The CDR3 sequence is 19 residues long. Germline V CDR1 and CDR2: LGHNA, YNFKEQ. Trimming cost V 4 bases and J 6 bases; bases outside gene matches: 16.

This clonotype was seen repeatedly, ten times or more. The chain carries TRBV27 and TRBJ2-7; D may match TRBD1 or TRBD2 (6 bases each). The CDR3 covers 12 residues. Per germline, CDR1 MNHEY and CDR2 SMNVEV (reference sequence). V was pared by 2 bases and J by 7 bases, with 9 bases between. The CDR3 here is CASSLTGREQYF. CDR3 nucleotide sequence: TGTGCCAGCAGTTTAACAGGGAGGGAGCAGTACTTC.

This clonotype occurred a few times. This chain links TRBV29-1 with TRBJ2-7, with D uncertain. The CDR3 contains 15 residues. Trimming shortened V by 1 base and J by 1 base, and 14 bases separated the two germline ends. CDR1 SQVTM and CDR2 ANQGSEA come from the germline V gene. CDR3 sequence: CSVEVEHFGSYEQYF. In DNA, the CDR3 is TGCAGCGTTGAAGTAGAGCATTTTGGGTCCTACGAGCAGTACTTC.

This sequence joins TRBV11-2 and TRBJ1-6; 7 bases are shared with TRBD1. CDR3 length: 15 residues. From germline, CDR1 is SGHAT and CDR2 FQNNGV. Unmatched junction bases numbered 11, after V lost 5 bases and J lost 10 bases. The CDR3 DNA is TGTGCCAGCAGCCCAGGGGGGGGATCGGGCTCACCCCTCCACTTT. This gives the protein CASSPGGGSGSPLHF. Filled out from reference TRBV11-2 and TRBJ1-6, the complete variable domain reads EAGVAQSPRYKIIEKRQSVAFWCNPISGHATLYWYQQILGQGPKLLIQFQNNGVVDDSQLPKDRFSAERLKGVDSTLKIQPAKLEDSAVYLCASSPGGGSGSPLHFGNGTRLTVT.